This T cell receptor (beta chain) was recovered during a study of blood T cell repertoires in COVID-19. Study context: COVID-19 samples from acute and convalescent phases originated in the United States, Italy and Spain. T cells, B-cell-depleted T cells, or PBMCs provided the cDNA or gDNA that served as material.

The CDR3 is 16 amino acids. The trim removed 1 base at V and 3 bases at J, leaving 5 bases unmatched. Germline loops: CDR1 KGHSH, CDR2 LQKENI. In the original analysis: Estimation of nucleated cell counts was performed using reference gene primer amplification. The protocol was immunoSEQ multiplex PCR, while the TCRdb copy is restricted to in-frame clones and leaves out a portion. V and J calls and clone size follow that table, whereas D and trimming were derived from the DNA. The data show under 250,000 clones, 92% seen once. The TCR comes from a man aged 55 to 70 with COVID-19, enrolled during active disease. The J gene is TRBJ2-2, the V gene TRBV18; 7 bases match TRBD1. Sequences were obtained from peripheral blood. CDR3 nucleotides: TGTGCCAGCTCACCACGATGGGACAGTGACACCGGGGAGCTGTTTTTT. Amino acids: CASSPRWDSDTGELFF.